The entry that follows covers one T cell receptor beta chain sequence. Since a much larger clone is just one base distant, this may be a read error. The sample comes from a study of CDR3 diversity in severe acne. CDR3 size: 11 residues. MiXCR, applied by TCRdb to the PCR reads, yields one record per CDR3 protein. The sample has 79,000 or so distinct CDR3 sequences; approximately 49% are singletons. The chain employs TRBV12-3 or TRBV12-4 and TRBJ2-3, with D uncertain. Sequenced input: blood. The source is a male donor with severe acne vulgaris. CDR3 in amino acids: CTSSDLDTQYF. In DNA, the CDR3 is TGTACCAGCAGCGATCTGGATACGCAGTATTTT.